A single T cell receptor (beta chain) is shown here with its context. Its antigen is not known. The CDR3 covers 13 residues. V was shortened by 9 bases and J by 2 bases, with 12 bases between the two germline ends. The data originate from a study of cytomegalovirus exposure and HLA in healthy donors. Findings and caveats of the study: Association of 15,000 to 20,000 TCR beta sequences with HLA alleles was found at 0.05 false discovery rate in a later analysis.

With 60 Vbeta and 13 Jbeta primers, the PCR was carried out. The protocol was immunoSEQ multiplex PCR, while the TCRdb copy is restricted to in-frame clones and leaves out a portion. The sample holds approximately 190,000 clones; approximately 81% are singletons and the top ten take around 0.25%. The sample was PBMCs. The chain uses TRBV5-3 and TRBJ2-1; D gene uncertain. TRBV5-3 is filed as an ORF, its function uncertain. This clonotype originated in a boy aged 10-17 years in good health and CMV-seronegative. CDR3 in DNA: TGTGCCACCACCCGTACTGCCTACAATGAGCAGTTCTTC. It yields the protein CATTRTAYNEQFF.